A selection of T cell receptor beta chains follows, all from one sample in a study of shared clonotypes between healthy human individuals. TCRdb keeps only in-frame clones here, not all; method: immunoSEQ multiplex PCR. The sample shows roughly 490,000 clones, approximately 79% of them seen only once. The material sequenced was PBMCs. These receptors all come from a middle-aged woman in good health. Some clones in this sample may be carry-over from other donors' samples. The CDR3 runs from the conserved cysteine through the conserved F or W. A D gene is named only where the DNA matches it firmly. Part of the rows lack a size; the others show once, few, many or a class for expanded clones.

V: TRBV28; D: NA; size: NA; J: TRBJ1-5; DNA: TGTGCCAGCAGTTTTCGGGGGACCCCTAGCAATCAGCCCCAGCATTTT; CDR3: CASSFRGTPSNQPQHF
V: TRBV18; D: NA; size: NA; J: TRBJ2-2; DNA: TGTGCCAGCTCACCTGGGACCGAAAGTTCTACCGGGGAGCTGTTTTTT; CDR3: CASSPGTESSTGELFF
V: TRBV27; D: NA; size: NA; J: TRBJ2-3; DNA: TGTGCCAGCAGTCACAGCACAGATACGCAGTATTTT; CDR3: CASSHSTDTQYF
V: TRBV7-2; D: TRBD1; size: NA; J: TRBJ1-2; DNA: TGTGCCAGCAGCTCTCCGGGACAGGGGGCAAAAAGTAACTATGGCTACACCTTC; CDR3: CASSSPGQGAKSNYGYTF
V: TRBV5-1; D: NA; size: NA; J: TRBJ2-7; DNA: TGCGCCAGCAGTCCGGGGCCCAGCTCCTACGAGCAGTACTTC; CDR3: CASSPGPSSYEQYF
V: TRBV19; D: NA; size: NA; J: TRBJ2-7; DNA: TGTGCCAGTAGTATTGGGTCTGAGCAGTACTTC; CDR3: CASSIGSEQYF
V: TRBV7-2; D: NA; size: NA; J: TRBJ1-4; DNA: TGTGCCAGCAGCACCCCCCAGGGAAGTACAACTAATGAAAAACTGTTTTTT; CDR3: CASSTPQGSTTNEKLFF
V: TRBV6-4; D: TRBD2; size: few; J: TRBJ2-6; DNA: TGTGCCAGCGGGACGGGGGGCTCTGGGGCCAACGTCCTGACTTTC; CDR3: CASGTGGSGANVLTF
V: TRBV5-5; D: TRBD1; size: NA; J: TRBJ1-2; DNA: TGTGCCAGCAGCTGGGACAGAGCTAACTATGGCTACACCTTC; CDR3: CASSWDRANYGYTF
V: TRBV28; D: NA; size: few; J: TRBJ1-4; DNA: TGTGCCAGCAGTTCCCCCTGGAACAGGGACGGTAATGAAAAACTGTTTTTT; CDR3: CASSSPWNRDGNEKLFF
V: TRBV11-2; D: NA; size: NA; J: TRBJ2-3; DNA: TGTGCCAGCAGCTCCCCCCATACGCAGTATTTT; CDR3: CASSSPHTQYF
V: TRBV30; D: TRBD2; size: NA; J: TRBJ2-3; DNA: TGTGCCTGGACCCTAGCGGAGGAGGCAGATACGCAGTATTTT; CDR3: CAWTLAEEADTQYF
V: TRBV11-2; D: TRBD1; size: NA; J: TRBJ2-7; DNA: TGTGCCAGCAGGAGACCGGGACAGGGGCTAGGTAGGGGGTCCTACGAGCAGTACTTC; CDR3: CASRRPGQGLGRGSYEQYF
V: TRBV5-1; D: TRBD1; size: NA; J: TRBJ2-3; DNA: TGCGCCAGCAGCTCAACAGGGGAAGATACGCAGTATTTT; CDR3: CASSSTGEDTQYF
V: TRBV18; D: NA; size: few; J: TRBJ2-2; DNA: TGTGCCAGCTCACCACCCCGACTACAACCCACCGGGGAGCTGTTTTTT; CDR3: CASSPPRLQPTGELFF
V: TRBV27; D: TRBD2; size: many; J: TRBJ2-7; DNA: TGTGCCAGCAGTATGATAGCGGGATCGGGTGAGCAGTACTTC; CDR3: CASSMIAGSGEQYF
V: TRBV27; D: TRBD1; size: NA; J: TRBJ1-2; DNA: TGTGCCAGCACGGCAGGGGGCGGCTATGGCTACACCTTC; CDR3: CASTAGGGYGYTF
V: TRBV14; D: NA; size: NA; J: TRBJ2-5; DNA: TGTGCCAGCAGCCAGTCTTGGGTCCAAGAGACCCAGTACTTC; CDR3: CASSQSWVQETQYF
V: TRBV28; D: NA; size: NA; J: TRBJ2-6; DNA: TGTGCCAGTCGGCCTCCCCTGGGTAGAAACGTCCTGACTTTC; CDR3: CASRPPLGRNVLTF